In its sample, the clone carrying this TCR beta chain was seen a few times. What it binds is unknown. This specimen belongs to a study of T cells in Graves' hyperthyroidism and ophthalmopathy. Overall study: At the time of initial diagnosis and before any treatment, peripheral blood was collected. Whole-study findings and limits: Stable hyperthyroidism was told apart from ophthalmopathy by a model built on 13 V-J features. Among thyroid clonotypes expanded above 0.001, most also appeared in blood.

Germline V gene data show CDR1 as DFQATT and CDR2 as SNEGSKA (reference sequence). The length of the CDR3 is 16 residues. Trimming took 6 bases from V and 2 from J, leaving 22 bases between them. Amplification of TCR beta CDR3 regions was performed using RNA transcripts as template. First-round RT-PCR targeting the TCR CDR3 was performed with the HTBI primer set. TCRdb re-called the multiplex PCR reads with MiXCR, one entry per CDR3 protein. Of some 380,000 distinct CDR3 sequences listed, about 13% were seen once; the top ten hold roughly 20%. Every diagnosis used clinical symptoms, serum thyroxine and TRAb, thyroid ultrasound and orbital computed tomography.

This chain uses TRBV20-1 with TRBJ2-5; D is tentatively TRBD1 or TRBD2 (5 bases each). Input material: blood. The clonotype comes from a man aged 25-45 years with Graves' hyperthyroidism that later progressed to Graves' ophthalmopathy. The CDR3 loop is CSARRHEMGPQETQYF. The DNA for the CDR3 is TGCAGTGCCAGACGGCATGAGATGGGACCTCAAGAGACCCAGTACTTC.